The present T cell receptor beta chain was sequenced within a study of Graves' ophthalmopathy and Graves' hyperthyroidism. Study-level results: Ophthalmopathy versus stable hyperthyroidism: 13-signature model gave around 90% sensitivity, 81.08% specificity.

Trimming at V came to 4 bases and at J to 13 bases, leaving 8 bases not matched to a gene. This CDR3 has 14 residues. Per germline, CDR1 MNHNS and CDR2 SASEGT. Newly diagnosed, the hyperthyroidism patients had under 2 months' duration and were aged 18 to 65. Diagnoses were established from clinical symptoms, serum thyroxine, TRAb, thyroid ultrasound and orbital computed tomography. Amplification from RNA transcripts yielded the TCR beta CDR3 regions. HTBI-primed first-round RT-PCR preceded second-round multiplex PCR. TCRdb re-derived calls from the multiplex PCR reads in MiXCR, one entry per CDR3 protein. The sample lists 400,000 or so distinct CDR3 sequences, about 15% seen once, with roughly 2.4% in the top ten. Concerning this clonotype itself: Antigen unknown.

V gene TRBV6-1 combines with J gene TRBJ1-6, with 9 bases identical to TRBD1. Input material: peripheral blood. This receptor was identified in an adult woman with stable Graves' hyperthyroidism. CDR3 sequence (DNA): TGTGCCAGCAGTGGGTCCGGGACAGGGAGTCCCCTCCACTTT. Translation gives CASSGSGTGSPLHF.